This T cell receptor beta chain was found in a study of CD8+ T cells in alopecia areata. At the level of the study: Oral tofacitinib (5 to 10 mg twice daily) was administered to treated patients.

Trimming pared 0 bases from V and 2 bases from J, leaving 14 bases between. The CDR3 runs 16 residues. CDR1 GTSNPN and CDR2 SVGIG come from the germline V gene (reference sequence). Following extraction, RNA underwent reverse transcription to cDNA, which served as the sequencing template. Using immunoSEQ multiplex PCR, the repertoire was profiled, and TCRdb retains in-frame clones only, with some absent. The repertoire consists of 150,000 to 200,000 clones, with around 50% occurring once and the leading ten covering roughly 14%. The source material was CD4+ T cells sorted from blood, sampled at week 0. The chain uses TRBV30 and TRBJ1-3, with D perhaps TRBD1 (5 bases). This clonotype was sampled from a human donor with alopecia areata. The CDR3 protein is CAWSVPGAGTGNTIYF. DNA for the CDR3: TGTGCCTGGAGTGTACCCGGGGCGGGGACTGGAAACACCATATATTTT.